These 17 T cell receptor beta chains originate from one sample sequenced in a study of blood T cell repertoires in COVID-19. Libraries were prepared by immunoSEQ multiplex PCR; TCRdb keeps only in-frame clonotypes and omits some of them. The table shows 290,000 or so clones, with roughly nine tenths occurring only once. Sequencing was performed on peripheral blood. All receptors derive from a woman in her thirties with COVID-19, enrolled during active disease.

V is TRBV5-4 and J is TRBJ2-3, with 7 positions matching TRBD2. V trimming: 5 bases; J trimming: 2 bases; junction bases outside the gene matches: 5. The CDR3 sequence is 14 residues long. Germline lookup yields CDR1 SGHNT and CDR2 YYREEE (reference sequence). In DNA form, the CDR3 reads TGTGCCAGCAGTGCTAGCGGCTACACAGATACGCAGTATTTT. It is translated as CASSASGYTDTQYF.

The CDR3 DNA reads as TGTGCCAGCAGTTTGGGCAGGGTGCCCGGGGCCAACGTCCTGACTTTC. This translates into CASSLGRVPGANVLTF. The chain has TRBV28 and TRBJ2-6; D possibly corresponds to TRBD1 (5 bases). This CDR3 spans 16 amino acids. V lost 3 bases and J lost 4, with 13 bases in between. Per the germline V gene, CDR1 is MDHEN and CDR2 is SYDVKM. Together with reference TRBV28 and TRBJ2-6, the CDR3 gives the full variable domain: DVKVTQSSRYLVKRTGEKVFLECVQDMDHENMFWYRQDPGLGLRLIYFSYDVKMKEKGDIPEGYSVSREKKERFSLILESASTNQTSMYLCASSLGRVPGANVLTFGAGSRLTVL.

The chain employs TRBV30 and TRBJ2-7, with 10 bases that match TRBD2. CDR1 and CDR2 from the germline V gene are GTSNPN and SVGIG (reference sequence). Trimming at V came to 7 bases and at J to 7 bases, leaving 10 bases not matched to a gene. The CDR3 spans 13 residues. The CDR3 loop reads CALNIAGGLEQYF. The CDR3 coding sequence is TGTGCCTTGAACATAGCGGGAGGCCTTGAGCAGTACTTC.

The J gene is TRBJ1-1, the V gene TRBV7-3; D is possibly TRBD1 (5 bases). Per the germline V gene, CDR1 is SGHTA and CDR2 is FQGTGA. The CDR3 spans 13 residues. Trimming cost V 5 bases and J 5 bases, with 12 bases left between them. The CDR3 coding sequence is TGTGCCAGCAGCAACGGGGGAACAACTGAAGCTTTCTTT. It codes for CASSNGGTTEAFF.

This chain connects TRBV28 to TRBJ2-7; 7 positions agree with TRBD1. V dropped 5 bases and J dropped 0; count of bases not matched to a gene: 1. CDR1 MDHEN and CDR2 SYDVKM come from the germline V gene. CDR3 length: 13 amino acids. The CDR3 is CASSRDSSYEQYF. As DNA, the CDR3 is TGTGCCAGCAGTCGGGACAGCTCCTACGAGCAGTACTTC.

V and J are TRBV12-3 or TRBV12-4 and TRBJ1-3; D perhaps matches TRBD1 (6 bases). V was cut by 5 bases and J by 7 bases, with 6 bases left in between. This CDR3 has 11 amino acids. The CDR3 nucleotides read TGTGCCAGCAGTACAGGGAACACCATATATTTT. This sequence encodes CASSTGNTIYF.

The chain uses TRBV30 and TRBJ1-2; weak D call: TRBD1 (5 bases). V shed 0 bases and J shed 8 bases, with 19 bases lying between them. The CDR3 is 15 residues long. Per germline, CDR1 GTSNPN and CDR2 SVGIG (reference sequence). CDR3 residues: CAWSVLVGGEGGYTF. CDR3 in DNA: TGTGCCTGGAGTGTTTTGGTAGGAGGGGAAGGAGGCTACACCTTC.

The CDR3 is CASSQGQGVDEQFF. The DNA of the CDR3 is TGTGCCAGCAGCCAGGGACAGGGCGTGGATGAGCAGTTCTTC. The chain joins TRBV3-1 (or the pseudogene TRBV3-2) to TRBJ2-1; 9 bases are a match to TRBD1. The CDR3 sequence is 14 residues long. Per germline, CDR1 LGHDT and CDR2 YNNKEL (reference sequence). J was trimmed by 8 bases and V by 3 bases; bases with no gene match: 5.

This sequence joins TRBV3-1 (or the pseudogene TRBV3-2) and TRBJ1-1; possible D gene TRBD1, 6 bases. The CDR3 is made up of 15 amino acids. CDR1 is LGHDT and CDR2 is YNNKEL in the germline V gene (reference sequence). Trimming left V 5 bases short and J 3 bases short, with 16 bases between. The CDR3 sequence is CASSDTGFMDTEAFF. Written as DNA, the CDR3 is TGTGCCAGCAGCGATACAGGGTTTATGGACACTGAAGCTTTCTTT.

The genes are TRBV5-1 and TRBJ1-4; D possibly corresponds to TRBD1 (5 bases). The CDR3 is 15 amino acids. Germline-derived CDR1 and CDR2 are SGHRS and YFSETQ. V was cut by 0 bases and J by 7 bases, with 13 bases left in between. The CDR3 DNA sequence: TGCGCCAGCAGCTTGGTGGGGCAGGGAGGTGAAAAACTGTTTTTT. Protein sequence: CASSLVGQGGEKLFF.

The rearrangement uses TRBV4-2 and TRBJ2-6, with 14 bases lining up with TRBD2. The CDR3 covers 19 residues. Trimming at V came to 3 bases and at J to 1 base, leaving 5 bases not matched to a gene. Germline assignment: CDR1 LGHNA and CDR2 YNFKEQ. The CDR3 here is CASSQARTSGRSGANVLTF. CDR3 coding DNA: TGTGCCAGCAGCCAGGCCCGGACTAGCGGGAGGTCTGGGGCCAACGTCCTGACTTTC.

The CDR3: CASSLEGTGSEKLFF. In DNA form, the CDR3 reads TGCGCCAGCAGCTTGGAGGGGACAGGGTCTGAAAAACTGTTTTTT. V usage is TRBV5-1 and J usage is TRBJ1-4; 9 bases are shared with TRBD1. Trimming removed 0 bases from V and 7 bases from J; junction bases left unmatched: 4. The CDR3 has 15 amino acids. Germline V gene data show CDR1 as SGHRS and CDR2 as YFSETQ.

The V call is TRBV2, the J call TRBJ1-4; 9 positions match TRBD1. V was clipped by 5 bases and J by 6 bases; unmatched bases: 4. The germline CDR1 and CDR2 sequences are SNHLY and FYNNEI. The CDR3 runs to 14 residues. CDR3 residues: CASSSGQGYEKLFF. The CDR3 DNA sequence: TGTGCCAGCAGTTCGGGACAGGGATATGAAAAACTGTTTTTT.

This clone has just one count. The CDR3 sequence: CASSQASGKPDTQYF. CDR3 nucleotides: TGCGCCAGCAGCCAAGCTAGCGGGAAACCAGATACGCAGTATTTT. The genes are TRBV4-1 and TRBJ2-3; 9 bases are a match to TRBD2. The V and J ends lost 1 base and 4 bases, in that order; junction bases with no gene match: 3. Germline loops: CDR1 MGHRA, CDR2 YSYEKL. The CDR3 is made up of 15 amino acids.

This sequence joins TRBV29-1 and TRBJ2-2; 10 bases agree with TRBD1. Losses at the gene ends were 0 bases for V and 5 bases for J; bases not matched to a gene: 6. Germline lookup yields CDR1 SQVTM and CDR2 ANQGSEA. This CDR3 comprises 16 residues. CDR3 loop: CSVEDPGQGLTGELFF. The CDR3 DNA reads TGCAGCGTTGAAGATCCGGGACAGGGGTTGACCGGGGAGCTGTTTTTT.

J is TRBJ1-1 and V is TRBV5-4; 7 bases fit TRBD1. V dropped 3 bases and J dropped 10; count of bases not matched to a gene: 9. The germline gives CDR1 SGHNT, CDR2 YYREEE (reference sequence). There are 13 residues in the CDR3. For the CDR3, the DNA is TGTGCCAGCAGCTCCCAGGGGGGCGAGGGAGCTTTCTTT. It codes for CASSSQGGEGAFF.

The chain has TRBV11-2 and TRBJ2-7; 7 positions agree with TRBD1. Trimming removed 3 bases from V and 6 bases from J; junction bases left unmatched: 11. CDR3 length equals 15 residues. CDR1 is SGHAT and CDR2 is FQNNGV in the germline V gene. CDR3 sequence (DNA): TGTGCCAGCAGCTTCGACAGGGTTAATCGGTTCGAGCAGTACTTC. Amino acid sequence: CASSFDRVNRFEQYF.